The 14 T cell receptor beta chains listed next were all sequenced from one sample in a study of shared clonotypes between healthy human individuals. Sequenced by immunoSEQ multiplex PCR; TCRdb stores in-frame clones only, minus some. The sample lists about 1 million clones, under 80% occurring once. The sequenced sample was memory CD4+ T cells sorted from blood. Subset of the sample: CD45RA-negative fraction. These receptors were obtained from a man aged 18 to 30 in good health.

About this clone itself: It may be a read error: a sequence one base away is much more abundant. This CDR3 is CAWSGGPKNIQYF. The DNA for the CDR3 is TGTGCCTGGAGTGGGGGGCCCAAAAACATTCAGTACTTC. V is TRBV30 and J is TRBJ2-4; tentatively, D is TRBD1 (6 bases). The CDR3 is 13 amino acids. Germline V lookup: CDR1 GTSNPN, CDR2 SVGIG (reference sequence). Trimming took off 1 base at V and 2 bases at J, with 6 bases between the two ends.

The CDR3 sequence is CASREGRSGNTIYF. The DNA of the CDR3 is TGTGCCAGCAGGGAGGGCCGCTCTGGAAACACCATATATTTT. The rearrangement joins TRBV27 to TRBJ1-3; D is ambiguous. The CDR3 consists of 14 residues. CDR1 is MNHEY and CDR2 is SMNVEV in the germline V gene (reference sequence). V lost 6 bases to trimming and J lost 0 bases, with 9 bases between them.

The rearrangement links TRBV5-1 to TRBJ1-1, with a weak D call TRBD1 (6 bases). CDR1 SGHRS and CDR2 YFSETQ come from the germline V gene. The CDR3 has 15 residues. Trimming took 2 bases from V and 2 from J, leaving 13 bases between them. The CDR3 DNA follows: TGCGCCAGCAGCTTCGGGGACACGTTTAACACTGAAGCTTTCTTT. Translating it yields CASSFGDTFNTEAFF.

The rearrangement joins TRBV11-2 to TRBJ2-5, with 11 bases that match TRBD2. CDR1 and CDR2 from the germline V gene are SGHAT and FQNNGV. V gave up 5 bases and J gave up 5 bases; unmatched junction bases: 10. This CDR3 has 16 residues. CDR3 residues: CASSTYSGGARETQYF. The CDR3 DNA follows: TGTGCCAGCAGCACCTATAGCGGGGGGGCCCGGGAGACCCAGTACTTC. The whole variable domain, filled in from reference TRBV11-2 and TRBJ2-5, reads EAGVAQSPRYKIIEKRQSVAFWCNPISGHATLYWYQQILGQGPKLLIQFQNNGVVDDSQLPKDRFSAERLKGVDSTLKIQPAKLEDSAVYLCASSTYSGGARETQYFGPGTRLLVL.

About this clone itself: Other DNA sequences from this sample encode an identical CDR3 as well. The genes are TRBV5-1 and TRBJ2-1, with D perhaps matching TRBD2 (5 bases). Per germline, CDR1 SGHRS and CDR2 YFSETQ. This CDR3 has 14 residues. V lost 4 bases to trimming and J lost 1 base, with 9 bases between them. The CDR3 DNA reads TGCGCCAGCAGCCTTACTAGTTCCTACAATGAGCAGTTCTTC. Translation gives CASSLTSSYNEQFF.

The chain carries TRBV30 and TRBJ2-1; 7 positions agree with TRBD2. This CDR3 spans 18 amino acids. Germline-derived CDR1 and CDR2 are GTSNPN and SVGIG (reference sequence). V lost 2 bases, J lost 5 bases, and 18 bases stayed unmatched. The CDR3: CAWSQPTSVISRNNEQFF. CDR3 in DNA: TGTGCCTGGAGTCAACCCACTAGCGTCATTTCTCGTAACAATGAGCAGTTCTTC.

The chain links TRBV5-1 to TRBJ2-1; tentative D call: TRBD1 (5 bases). CDR1 is SGHRS and CDR2 is YFSETQ in the germline V gene. The CDR3 extends over 18 amino acids. V was clipped by 0 bases and J by 7 bases, with 23 bases between them. The CDR3 DNA reads TGCGCCAGCAGCTTGGCCGTGCAATCCCGCTGGCAGGGAAATGAGCAGTTCTTC. This gives the protein CASSLAVQSRWQGNEQFF. Complete variable domain (other parts from reference TRBV5-1 and TRBJ2-1): KAGVTQTPRYLIKTRGQQVTLSCSPISGHRSVSWYQQTPGQGLQFLFEYFSETQRNKGNFPGRFSGRQFSNSRSEMNVSTLELGDSALYLCASSLAVQSRWQGNEQFFGPGTRLTVL.

The CDR3 DNA is TGTGCCAGCAGCGGCAACAGGGGGCGCAACTATGGCTACACCTTC. Its protein product is CASSGNRGRNYGYTF. This sequence joins TRBV11-2 and TRBJ1-2, with 9 bases aligning to TRBD1. J lost 2 bases, V lost 5 bases, and 6 bases had no gene match. The germline V gene has CDR1 SGHAT and CDR2 FQNNGV. The CDR3 runs to 15 residues. The complete variable domain, with remaining parts taken from reference TRBV11-2 and TRBJ1-2, reads EAGVAQSPRYKIIEKRQSVAFWCNPISGHATLYWYQQILGQGPKLLIQFQNNGVVDDSQLPKDRFSAERLKGVDSTLKIQPAKLEDSAVYLCASSGNRGRNYGYTFGSGTRLTVV.

V and J are TRBV11-2 and TRBJ2-2, with a weak D call TRBD2 (6 bases). From germline, CDR1 is SGHAT and CDR2 FQNNGV. Trimming removed 5 bases at V and 5 bases at J, with 12 bases between. CDR3 length equals 14 residues. The CDR3 DNA reads TGTGCCAGCAGCCCTATAAGCGGGACCGGGGAGCTGTTTTTT. Translating gives CASSPISGTGELFF.

V usage is TRBV6-5 and J usage is TRBJ2-4; D is possibly TRBD1 (6 bases). CDR3 length equals 14 residues. The germline gives CDR1 MNHEY, CDR2 SVGAGI. The V end was cut by 4 bases, the J end by 4 bases, with 11 bases between. Here the CDR3 reads CASSSRDKKNIQYF. CDR3 in DNA: TGTGCCAGCAGTTCCCGGGACAAGAAAAACATTCAGTACTTC.

The chain joins TRBV28 to TRBJ1-2; D is perhaps TRBD1 (5 bases). V was pared by 5 bases and J by 5 bases, with 18 bases between. The CDR3 totals 15 residues. From germline, CDR1 is MDHEN and CDR2 SYDVKM. CDR3 in DNA: TGTGCCAGCAGTGTATCCCTTGGACAAGGGTATGGCTACACCTTC. It specifies CASSVSLGQGYGYTF.

The gene calls are TRBV6-6 and TRBJ1-1; 8 bases match TRBD1. Germline V lookup: CDR1 MNHNY, CDR2 SVGAGI (reference sequence). Trimming took 0 bases from V and 0 from J; bases not matched to a gene: 3. The CDR3 is 16 amino acids. CDR3 bases: TGTGCCAGCAGTTACTCAGGACAGGGTCTGAACACTGAAGCTTTCTTT. Its translation: CASSYSGQGLNTEAFF.

The V gene is TRBV25-1, the J gene TRBJ2-5; a weak D match, TRBD1 (6 bases). V was trimmed by 5 bases and J by 3 bases, leaving 16 bases between them. The CDR3 totals 15 residues. Germline V lookup: CDR1 MGHDK, CDR2 SYGVNS. In DNA form, the CDR3 reads TGTGCCAGCAGTCCTCCGGGCCAGGGGAAAGAGACCCAGTACTTC. Translated, it gives CASSPPGQGKETQYF. The whole variable domain, remainder taken from reference TRBV25-1 and TRBJ2-5, is EADIYQTPRYLVIGTGKKITLECSQTMGHDKMYWYQQDPGMELHLIHYSYGVNSTEKGDLSSESTVSRIRTEHFPLTLESARPSHTSQYLCASSPPGQGKETQYFGPGTRLLVL.

The rearrangement links TRBV27 to TRBJ2-3, with D unresolved. CDR1 is MNHEY and CDR2 is SMNVEV in the germline V gene (reference sequence). Between the trimmed V and J ends, which lost 6 bases and 2 bases, there was a span of 15 bases. This CDR3 region has 15 residues. CDR3 DNA sequence: TGTGCCAGCAGCCAATTCCGGGTGAACACAGATACGCAGTATTTT. Translated, it gives CASSQFRVNTDTQYF.